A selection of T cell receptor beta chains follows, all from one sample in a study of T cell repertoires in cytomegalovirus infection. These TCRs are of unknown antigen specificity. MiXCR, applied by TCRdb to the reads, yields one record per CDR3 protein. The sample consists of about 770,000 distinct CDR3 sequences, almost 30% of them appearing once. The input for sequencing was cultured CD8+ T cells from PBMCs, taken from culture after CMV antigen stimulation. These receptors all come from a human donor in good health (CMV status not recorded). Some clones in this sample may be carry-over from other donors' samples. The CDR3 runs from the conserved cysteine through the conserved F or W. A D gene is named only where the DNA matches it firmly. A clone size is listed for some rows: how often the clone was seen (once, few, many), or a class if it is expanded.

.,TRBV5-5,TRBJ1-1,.,TGTGCCAGCAGCTTGGTGGGGGCCTACCGGGTCACTGAAGCTTTCTTT,CASSLVGAYRVTEAFF
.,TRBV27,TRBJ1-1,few,TGTGCCAGCAGTTTGTACCGGGAGAACACTGAAGCTTTCTTT,CASSLYRENTEAFF
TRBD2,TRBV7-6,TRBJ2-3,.,TGTGCCAGCAGCGCCCGGGGAGCGGGGGCCGGGCCAGATACGCAGTATTTT,CASSARGAGAGPDTQYF
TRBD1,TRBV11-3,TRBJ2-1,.,TGTGCCAGCAGCCTCGGAAGCGGTTGGACAGGGCGCAACAATGAGCAGTTCTTC,CASSLGSGWTGRNNEQFF
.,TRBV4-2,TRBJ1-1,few,TGTGCCAGCAGCCAAGATCTTACAGGAGTCCTCGGATATCCCCCGAACACTGAAGCTTTCTTT,CASSQDLTGVLGYPPNTEAFF
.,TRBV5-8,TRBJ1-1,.,TGTGCCAGCAGCTTTGGTCGAATGGACATGACGACGAACACTGAAGCTTTCTTT,CASSFGRMDMTTNTEAFF
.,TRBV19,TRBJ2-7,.,TGTGCCAGTAGTACCTCAGACATGTTGGGCTACGAGCAGTACTTC,CASSTSDMLGYEQYF
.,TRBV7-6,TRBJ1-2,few,TGTGCCAGCAGCTTCGGAGACGACCCGAACTATGGCTACACCTTC,CASSFGDDPNYGYTF
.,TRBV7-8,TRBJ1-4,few,TGTGCCAGCAGCCCCGGTCGGGGGTCTAATGAAAAACTGTTTTTT,CASSPGRGSNEKLFF
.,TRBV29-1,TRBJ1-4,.,TGCAGCGTCCTTCTCCGGGAAGAAAAACTGTTTTTT,CSVLLREEKLFF
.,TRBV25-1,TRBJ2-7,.,TGTGCCAGCAGTGAATATTACGGACCCTACGAGCAGTACTTC,CASSEYYGPYEQYF
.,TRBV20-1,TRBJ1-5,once,TGCAGTGCTTTCCCCTTCCGTGGCAATCAGCCCCAGCATTTT,CSAFPFRGNQPQHF
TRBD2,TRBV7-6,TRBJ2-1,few,TGTGCCAGCACGATCGGGGGGGCCAACAATGAGCAGTTCTTC,CASTIGGANNEQFF
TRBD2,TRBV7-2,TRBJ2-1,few,TGTGCCAGCAGCTTCAGGGACCCGCTTATCGGGGGGTCCTACAATGAGCAGTTCTTC,CASSFRDPLIGGSYNEQFF
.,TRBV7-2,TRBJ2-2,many,TGTGCCAGCAGCTTAGCCCCCCGCAGGCGAGCGAACACCGGGGAGCTGTTTTTT,CASSLAPRRRANTGELFF
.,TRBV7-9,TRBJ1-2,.,TGTGCCAGCAGCACCTGGCGGGACGGCTACACCTTC,CASSTWRDGYTF
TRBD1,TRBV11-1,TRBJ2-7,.,TGTGCCAGCACCTTAAGACAGGGCGGCTACGAGCAGTACTTC,CASTLRQGGYEQYF
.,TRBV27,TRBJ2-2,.,TGTGCCAGCAGTTTGTCGGGACTCGTCACCGGGGAGCTGTTTTTT,CASSLSGLVTGELFF
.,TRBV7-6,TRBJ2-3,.,TGTGCCAGCAGCTTACCCCTCGGGGGTGGCTGGGGAACAGATACGCAGTATTTT,CASSLPLGGGWGTDTQYF
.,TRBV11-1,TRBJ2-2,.,TGTGCCAGCAGTGTCGGGGGCCCCCGACGTGGCGGGGAGCTGTTTTTT,CASSVGGPRRGGELFF
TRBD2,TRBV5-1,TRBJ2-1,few,TGCGCCAGCAGCTTTTCAGCGGGGGATTACAATGAGCAGTTCTTC,CASSFSAGDYNEQFF
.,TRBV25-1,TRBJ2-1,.,TGTGCCAACATATGTGGCTCCTACAATGAGCAGTTCTTC,CANICGSYNEQFF
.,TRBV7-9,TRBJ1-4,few,TGTGCCAGCAGCTCCCGTCTCGCAACTAATGAAAAACTGTTTTTT,CASSSRLATNEKLFF
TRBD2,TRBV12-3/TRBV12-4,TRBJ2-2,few,TGTGCCAGCAGTTTAGCGATGACTAGCGGGGAGTACACCGGGGAGCTGTTTTTT,CASSLAMTSGEYTGELFF
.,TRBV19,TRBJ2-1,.,TGTGCCAGTAGTACTCGAGGGAGGCCCTTTAACAATGAGCAGTTCTTC,CASSTRGRPFNNEQFF
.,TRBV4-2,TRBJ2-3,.,TGTGCCACCGCACTAGCAACAAGCACAGATACGCAGTATTTT,CATALATSTDTQYF
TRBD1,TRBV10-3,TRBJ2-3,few,TGTGCCATCAGTGAGTCGAGTCGGCACAGGGGTAAAGAAGATACGCAGTATTTT,CAISESSRHRGKEDTQYF
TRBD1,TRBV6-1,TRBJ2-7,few,TGTGCCAGCAGTGAAGGACAGGGGGCGGGCGAGCAGTACTTC,CASSEGQGAGEQYF
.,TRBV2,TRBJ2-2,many,TGTGCCAGCGGTGGGTTCGCGAACACCGGGGAGCTGTTTTTT,CASGGFANTGELFF
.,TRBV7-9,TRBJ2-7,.,TGTGCCAGCAGCTCCCGGAACGAGCAGTACTTC,CASSSRNEQYF
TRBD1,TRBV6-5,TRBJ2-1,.,TGTGCCAGCAGTTACGGTGGACAGGGGGTCAATGAGCAGTTCTTC,CASSYGGQGVNEQFF
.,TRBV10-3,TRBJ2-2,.,TGTGCCACGGTCGGGGGCACCGGGGAGCTGTTTTTT,CATVGGTGELFF
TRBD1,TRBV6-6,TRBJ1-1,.,TGTGCCAGCAGTTACCTAACCCCGGGACAGGGAGATGAAGCTTTCTTT,CASSYLTPGQGDEAFF
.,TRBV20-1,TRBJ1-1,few,TGCAGTGCTAGCCCACAGGGCAATGAAGCTTTCTTT,CSASPQGNEAFF
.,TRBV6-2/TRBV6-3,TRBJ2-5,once,TGTGCCAGCAGTTATCCCCTGGAGGGGTTGCAAGAGACCCAGTACTTC,CASSYPLEGLQETQYF
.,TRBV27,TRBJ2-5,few,TGTGCCAGCAGTTACACGCCCGCCTGGCAAGAGACCCAGTACTTC,CASSYTPAWQETQYF
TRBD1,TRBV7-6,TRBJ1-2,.,TGTGCCAGCAGCGGGGGACAGGACTATGGCTACACCTTC,CASSGGQDYGYTF
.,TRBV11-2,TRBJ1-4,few,TGTGCCAGCAGCTACCAGTTTAGAATGGGTGAAAAACTGTTTTTT,CASSYQFRMGEKLFF
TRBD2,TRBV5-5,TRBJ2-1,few,TGTGCCAGCAGCTTGGTTCTAGCGGGGAACAATGAGCAGTTCTTC,CASSLVLAGNNEQFF
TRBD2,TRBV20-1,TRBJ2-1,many,TGCAGTGCTAGACGGCTAGCGGGGGGGCGGAATGAGCAGTTCTTC,CSARRLAGGRNEQFF
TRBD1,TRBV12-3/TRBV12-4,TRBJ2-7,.,TGTGCCAGCAGTCAAGAGGGACAGGGAGAAGTCGAGCAGTACTTC,CASSQEGQGEVEQYF
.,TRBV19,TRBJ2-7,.,TGTGCCAGTTCGGACGTCTCATCTTACGAGCAGTACTTC,CASSDVSSYEQYF
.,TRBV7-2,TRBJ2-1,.,TGTGCCAGCAGCACATCCCTTTTTTTGGGCAGAAGCTCCTACAATGAGCAGTTCTTC,CASSTSLFLGRSSYNEQFF
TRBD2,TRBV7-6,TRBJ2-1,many,TGTGCCAGCAGCCTTCGGGTAGCGGGTAAAACCTACAATGAGCAGTTCTTC,CASSLRVAGKTYNEQFF
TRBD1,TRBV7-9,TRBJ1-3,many,TGTGCCAGCAGCTCCCGGGACAGGGGGCCTGGAAACACCATATATTTT,CASSSRDRGPGNTIYF
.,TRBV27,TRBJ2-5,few,TGTGCCAGCAGTTTGGGGGTATGGGAGACCCAGTACTTC,CASSLGVWETQYF
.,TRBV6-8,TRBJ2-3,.,TGTGCCAGCAGTTACGGAGGGACTGTACACACAGATACGCAGTATTTT,CASSYGGTVHTDTQYF
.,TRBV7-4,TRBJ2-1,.,TGTGCCAGCAGCTCCCCAGGGGCAGTAGGCAATGAGCAGTTCTTC,CASSSPGAVGNEQFF
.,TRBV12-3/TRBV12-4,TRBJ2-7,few,TGTGCCAGCAGCAGGGGTCGGTACGAGCAGTACTTC,CASSRGRYEQYF